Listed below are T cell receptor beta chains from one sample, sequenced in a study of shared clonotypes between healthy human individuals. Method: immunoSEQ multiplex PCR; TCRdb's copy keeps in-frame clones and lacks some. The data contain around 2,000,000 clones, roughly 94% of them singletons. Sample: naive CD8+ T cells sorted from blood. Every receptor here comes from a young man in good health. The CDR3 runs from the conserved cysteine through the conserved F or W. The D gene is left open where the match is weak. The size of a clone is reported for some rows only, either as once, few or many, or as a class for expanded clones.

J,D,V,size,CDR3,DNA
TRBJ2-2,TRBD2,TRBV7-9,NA,CASSQGLAGTNTGELFF,TGTGCCAGCAGCCAGGGACTAGCGGGAACGAACACCGGGGAGCTGTTTTTT
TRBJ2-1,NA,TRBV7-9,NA,CATYVWDYNEQFF,TGTGCCACCTACGTTTGGGACTACAATGAGCAGTTCTTC
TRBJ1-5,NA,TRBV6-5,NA,CASSSSGRANQPQHF,TGTGCCAGCAGTTCCTCGGGCAGGGCCAATCAGCCCCAGCATTTT
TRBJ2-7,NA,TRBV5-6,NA,CASSLGAVVEQYF,TGTGCCAGCAGCTTGGGGGCAGTCGTCGAGCAGTACTTC
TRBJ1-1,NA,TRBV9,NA,CASSVDLAQGPNTEAFF,TGTGCCAGCAGCGTAGACCTGGCGCAGGGACCGAACACTGAAGCTTTCTTT
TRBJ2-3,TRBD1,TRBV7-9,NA,CASSLGDRETDTQYF,TGTGCCAGCAGCTTAGGGGACAGGGAGACAGATACGCAGTATTTT
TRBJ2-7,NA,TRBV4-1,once,CASGMGREQYF,TGCGCCAGCGGGATGGGTCGCGAGCAGTACTTC
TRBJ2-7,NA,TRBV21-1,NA,CASSVDSFRSSEQYF,TGTGCCAGCAGCGTGGACAGTTTCCGTTCGAGCGAGCAGTACTTC
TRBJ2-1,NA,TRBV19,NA,CASSIGPLEYYNEQFF,TGTGCCAGTAGTATCGGTCCACTAGAGTACTACAATGAGCAGTTCTTC
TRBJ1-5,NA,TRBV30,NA,CAWSATEYSNQPQHF,TGTGCCTGGAGTGCGACGGAGTATAGCAATCAGCCCCAGCATTTT
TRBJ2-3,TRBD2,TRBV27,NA,CASSLYPGGREGPTDTQYF,TGTGCCAGCAGTTTATACCCCGGGGGGCGGGAGGGCCCGACAGATACGCAGTATTTT
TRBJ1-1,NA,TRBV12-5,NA,CASGFVGTEAFF,TGTGCTAGTGGTTTCGTGGGCACTGAAGCTTTCTTT
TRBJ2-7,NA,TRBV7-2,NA,CASTIWDFPYEQYF,TGTGCCAGCACCATCTGGGACTTTCCCTACGAGCAGTACTTC
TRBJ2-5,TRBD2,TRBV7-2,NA,CASSQKRLAGRQYQETQYF,TGTGCCAGCAGCCAAAAAAGACTAGCGGGGCGACAGTACCAAGAGACCCAGTACTTC
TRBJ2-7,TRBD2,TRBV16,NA,CASSQSEEGRGQYF,TGTGCCAGCAGCCAATCGGAGGAGGGGAGGGGGCAGTACTTC
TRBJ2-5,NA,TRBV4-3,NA,CASSPKSGLETQYF,TGCGCCAGCAGCCCAAAGTCAGGGTTGGAGACCCAGTACTTC
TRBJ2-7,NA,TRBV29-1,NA,CSVGDGYEQYF,TGCAGCGTCGGGGACGGCTACGAGCAGTACTTC
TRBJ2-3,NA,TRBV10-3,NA,CAISEWDDVDTQYF,TGTGCCATCAGTGAGTGGGACGATGTAGATACGCAGTATTTT
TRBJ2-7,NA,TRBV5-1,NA,CASSLIEGPSYEQYF,TGCGCCAGCAGCTTGATCGAGGGGCCGTCCTACGAGCAGTACTTC
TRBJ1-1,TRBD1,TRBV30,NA,CAWSFTGGTEAFF,TGTGCCTGGAGTTTCACAGGGGGCACTGAAGCTTTCTTT